The sequence of this T cell receptor (beta chain) was determined in a study of T cells after yellow fever vaccination. The V segment lost 2 bases and the J segment 3 bases; nucleotides outside the gene matches: 5. The CDR3 sequence is 16 residues long. Germline loops: CDR1 MGHRA, CDR2 YSYEKL. The study's findings and limits: Subsequent to the booster, the majority of primary-vaccination clones reappeared (under 98% CD4, 85% to 90% CD8).

Only a few counts were recorded for this clonotype. TCR cDNA, made by 5'RACE template switching, carried an added universal primer site and UMIs. TCRdb used MiXCR to reprocess the 5' RACE reads, holding one entry per CDR3 protein. Of 80,000 to 100,000 distinct CDR3 sequences detected, 8.9% appear once; the ten largest clones hold roughly 15%. The sample was CD8+ T cells not binding an NS4B(214-222) dextramer, sorted from PBMCs, taken roughly 14 days after the first yellow fever vaccination. The chain links TRBV4-1 to TRBJ1-5; 9 bases are a match to TRBD1. This TCR came from a man younger than 35 who received the YFV17D yellow fever vaccine. CDR3 in DNA: TGCGCCAGCAGCCAACCGGGACAGGGTATCAATCAGCCCCAGCATTTT. It encodes CASSQPGQGINQPQHF.